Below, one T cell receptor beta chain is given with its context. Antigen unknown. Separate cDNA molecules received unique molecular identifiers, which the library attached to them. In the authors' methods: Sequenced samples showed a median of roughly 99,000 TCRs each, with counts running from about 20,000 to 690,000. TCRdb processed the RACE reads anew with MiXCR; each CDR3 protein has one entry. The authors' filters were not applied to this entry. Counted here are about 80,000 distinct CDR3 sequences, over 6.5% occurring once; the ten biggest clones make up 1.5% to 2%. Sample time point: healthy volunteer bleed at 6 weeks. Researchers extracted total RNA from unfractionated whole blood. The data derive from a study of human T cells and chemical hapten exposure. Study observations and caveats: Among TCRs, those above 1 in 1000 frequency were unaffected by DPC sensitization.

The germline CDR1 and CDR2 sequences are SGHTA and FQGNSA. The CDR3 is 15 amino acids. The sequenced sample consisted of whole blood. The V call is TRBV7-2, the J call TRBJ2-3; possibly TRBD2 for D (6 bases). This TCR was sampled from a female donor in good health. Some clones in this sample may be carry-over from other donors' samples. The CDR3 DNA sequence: TGTGTCACCCCAGTTCGGGGGACGAGCACAGATACGCAGTATTTT. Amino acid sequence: CVTPVRGTSTDTQYF.